Shown below are 23 T cell receptor beta chains from a single sample sequenced in a study of OX40 agonist ivuxolimab in advanced cancers. TCRdb's copy holds only in-frame clones and misses some; the assay was immunoSEQ multiplex PCR. The data contain tens of thousands of clones, 88% of them singletons. This sample comprised CD4+ or CD8+ T cells sorted from blood, obtained in a trial of the OX40 agonist ivuxolimab. The receptors derive from an adult with an advanced solid tumor such as melanoma, head and neck, liver or kidney cancer.

The chain uses TRBV4-3 and TRBJ1-5, with 9 bases aligning to TRBD1. Per germline, CDR1 LGHNA and CDR2 YSLEER. The ends lost 1 base at V and 4 bases at J; junction bases unmatched: 8. The CDR3 has 17 amino acids. CDR3 protein: CASSQGPDRGWNQPQHF. The CDR3 coding sequence is TGCGCCAGCAGCCAAGGTCCGGACAGGGGATGGAATCAGCCCCAGCATTTT.

The rearrangement links TRBV6-6 to TRBJ2-1; D might be TRBD1 (5 bases). V was trimmed by 2 bases and J by 2 bases, leaving 7 bases between them. CDR1 is MNHNY and CDR2 is SVGAGI in the germline V gene (reference sequence). CDR3 length: 14 residues. CDR3 DNA sequence: TGTGCCAGCAGTTACCAGGGCCCCTACAATGAGCAGTTCTTC. It specifies CASSYQGPYNEQFF.

This clone has only one observation. The chain combines TRBV5-8 with TRBJ2-7, with no clear D. The germline gives CDR1 SGHTS, CDR2 YDEGEE. The CDR3 extends over 13 amino acids. V lost 4 bases, J lost 3 bases, and 11 bases lay in between. CDR3 amino acids: CASSLLPIYEQYF. CDR3 in DNA: TGTGCCAGCAGCCTCCTCCCTATCTACGAGCAGTACTTC.

The V and J genes are TRBV6-1 and TRBJ2-1; the D gene is possibly TRBD1 (6 bases). The CDR3 extends over 11 amino acids. Germline CDR1 and CDR2: MNHNS and SASEGT. The V and J ends lost 8 bases and 14 bases respectively, with 16 bases between them. The CDR3: CASLLRGQKFF. Here the CDR3 DNA reads TGTGCCAGCCTCCTTCGGGGACAAAAGTTCTTC.

The gene calls are TRBV7-2 and TRBJ2-7, with D unresolved. Germline CDR1 and CDR2: SGHTA and FQGNSA. The V end was cut by 5 bases, the J end by 8 bases, with 10 bases between. The length of the CDR3 is 11 residues. CDR3: CASSRRFKQYF. CDR3 sequence (DNA): TGTGCCAGCAGCCGACGCTTTAAGCAGTACTTC.

The genes are TRBV12-5 and TRBJ1-2; TRBD1 matches at 8 bases. The CDR3 length is 13 residues. V lost 7 bases and J lost 3; bases outside the gene matches: 4. Germline V gene sequence: CDR1 LGHNT, CDR2 FRNRAP. The CDR3 DNA reads TGTGCTAGTGCTCCGGACAGGGACTATGGCTACACCTTC. It encodes CASAPDRDYGYTF.

This clone turned up a few times. The chain recombines TRBV30 with TRBJ1-6; perhaps TRBD1 as D (5 bases). The CDR3 consists of 15 residues. The germline gives CDR1 GTSNPN, CDR2 SVGIG (reference sequence). V gave up 0 bases and J gave up 9 bases, with 15 bases separating them. CDR3 coding DNA: TGTGCCTGGAGTGTTGGCAGGGATCGTACTTCACCCCTCCACTTT. It is translated as CAWSVGRDRTSPLHF.

The CDR3 DNA reads as TGTGCCACCTGGAAGGGGCGGGCCACAGATACGCAGTATTTT. It translates to CATWKGRATDTQYF. This chain links TRBV6-1 with TRBJ2-3, with D perhaps assigned TRBD1 or TRBD2 (5 bases each). This CDR3 has 14 amino acids. The germline V gene has CDR1 MNHNS and CDR2 SASEGT. V was shortened by 10 bases and J by 2 bases, with 16 bases between the two germline ends.

The genes are TRBV23-1 and TRBJ2-1, with D perhaps matching TRBD1 (6 bases). TRBV23-1 is an ORF, and what it does is uncertain. The V end lost 4 bases, the J end lost 9 bases, and 16 bases lay between the germline ends. The CDR3 has 14 amino acids. The CDR3 DNA reads TGCGCCAGCAGTCTTGGGGGCCCCTGTTCTGAGCAGTTCTTC. Translated, it gives CASSLGGPCSEQFF.

This chain uses TRBV2 with TRBJ2-5, with D unresolved. This CDR3 has 14 amino acids. CDR1 and CDR2 (germline): SNHLY, FYNNEI. Trimming pared 6 bases from V and 2 bases from J, leaving 13 bases between. The DNA of the CDR3 is TGTGCCAGCAGCTCACCGAAAGGACAAGAGACCCAGTACTTC. This codes for CASSSPKGQETQYF.

This clone was detected only once. The genes are TRBV29-1 and TRBJ1-2, with TRBD1 as a possible D gene (5 bases). The CDR3 contains 13 residues. The germline V and J ends were trimmed by 4 bases and 5 bases, with 14 bases remaining between them. Germline lookup yields CDR1 SQVTM and CDR2 ANQGSEA. CDR3 DNA: TGCAGCGTTGGAGGGCAGGGAGGATATGGCTACACCTTC. It codes for CSVGGQGGYGYTF.

The gene calls are TRBV28 and TRBJ1-6; D gene uncertain. Trimming pared 2 bases from V and 5 bases from J, leaving 7 bases between. This CDR3 comprises 14 residues. Germline-derived CDR1 and CDR2 are MDHEN and SYDVKM. The CDR3 sequence: CASSLVGHNSPLHF. CDR3 DNA: TGTGCCAGCAGTTTAGTGGGCCATAATTCACCCCTCCACTTT.

The chain employs TRBV5-6 and TRBJ2-7; unclear D gene. Germline assignment: CDR1 SGHDT and CDR2 YYEEEE. Trimming cost V 1 base and J 6 bases, with 17 bases left between them. There are 15 residues in the CDR3. The CDR3 nucleotides are TGTGCCAGCAGCTTGAAAATGGCCGTGACTGGCGAGCAGTACTTC. Protein sequence: CASSLKMAVTGEQYF.

With respect to this clone: Other nucleotide sequences from this sample produce the same CDR3. The rearrangement links TRBV5-4 to TRBJ2-2, with 7 bases that match TRBD1. Germline V gene lookup returns CDR1 SGHNT and CDR2 YYREEE (reference sequence). This CDR3 has 15 residues. V shed 2 bases, J shed 0 bases, and the junction held 1 base outside the gene matches. The CDR3 sequence is CASSLGTANTGELFF. The CDR3, as DNA: TGTGCCAGCAGCTTAGGGACAGCGAACACCGGGGAGCTGTTTTTT.

This clone was found a few times. This chain links TRBV7-9 with TRBJ2-1; D remains unclear. Trimming took 5 bases from V and 7 from J, leaving 9 bases between them. Germline CDR1 reads SEHNR; CDR2 reads FQNEAQ (reference sequence). The CDR3 spans 12 residues. CDR3: CASSPNRNEQFF. CDR3 coding DNA: TGTGCCAGCAGCCCCAACCGAAATGAGCAGTTCTTC.

V and J are TRBV30 and TRBJ2-1, with 15 bases that match TRBD2. V was clipped by 2 bases and J by 7 bases; unmatched bases: 3. The CDR3 extends over 15 amino acids. Germline V gene lookup returns CDR1 GTSNPN and CDR2 SVGIG (reference sequence). CDR3 sequence reads: CAWSRGLAGGNEQFF. In DNA form, the CDR3 reads TGTGCCTGGAGTCGGGGACTAGCGGGAGGAAATGAGCAGTTCTTC.

The DNA for the CDR3 is TGTGCCAGCAGCGGGGGTGGAACAGATACGCAGTATTTT. Its translation: CASSGGGTDTQYF. This chain uses TRBV7-2 with TRBJ2-3; TRBD1 or TRBD2 may be the D gene (5 bases each). CDR3 length: 13 residues. The ends were cut back, 5 bases at V and 3 bases at J, with 9 bases in the middle. Germline CDR1 reads SGHTA; CDR2 reads FQGNSA. Filled out from reference TRBV7-2 and TRBJ2-3, the complete variable domain reads GAGVSQSPSNKVTEKGKDVELRCDPISGHTALYWYRQSLGQGLEFLIYFQGNSAPDKSGLPSDRFSAERTGGSVSTLTIQRTQQEDSAVYLCASSGGGTDTQYFGPGTRLTVL.

By proportion, this clone is medium-sized. The chain uses TRBV29-1 and TRBJ2-3; D unresolved. The CDR3 runs to 13 residues. Germline V gene lookup returns CDR1 SQVTM and CDR2 ANQGSEA. V lost 6 bases, J lost 2 bases, and 12 bases lay in between. The CDR3 reads CSVRAENTDTQYF. The CDR3 region has the DNA TGCAGCGTGCGCGCAGAAAACACAGATACGCAGTATTTT.

The chain links TRBV7-2 to TRBJ1-3; 9 bases agree with TRBD1. J lost 0 bases, V lost 5 bases, and 5 bases had no gene match. Germline V gives CDR1 SGHTA, CDR2 FQGNSA. This CDR3 has 16 residues. Here the CDR3 DNA reads TGTGCCAGCAGCCCGCAGGACAGGGGCTCTGGAAACACCATATATTTT. Translated: CASSPQDRGSGNTIYF. Full variable domain (missing parts from reference TRBV7-2 and TRBJ1-3): GAGVSQSPSNKVTEKGKDVELRCDPISGHTALYWYRQSLGQGLEFLIYFQGNSAPDKSGLPSDRFSAERTGGSVSTLTIQRTQQEDSAVYLCASSPQDRGSGNTIYFGEGSWLTVV.

CDR3 amino acids: CASSPRTGGAEQYF. The CDR3 DNA sequence: TGTGCCAGCTCCCCCCGGACAGGGGGCGCCGAGCAGTACTTC. The chain employs TRBV18 and TRBJ2-7; TRBD1 aligns across 11 bases. Germline V gene sequence: CDR1 KGHSH, CDR2 LQKENI. The CDR3 is 14 residues long. V was clipped by 6 bases and J by 6 bases; unmatched bases: 7.

The V call is TRBV7-6, the J call TRBJ2-1; the match to TRBD1 covers 9 bases. Per germline, CDR1 SGHVS and CDR2 FNYEAQ. The CDR3 covers 16 residues. The V gene end was trimmed by 5 bases and the J gene end by 7 bases; junction bases not matched to a gene: 12. This CDR3 is CASSNPGTGLDNEQFF. In DNA form, the CDR3 reads TGTGCCAGCAGCAATCCCGGGACAGGGCTTGATAATGAGCAGTTCTTC.

The V call is TRBV29-1, the J call TRBJ2-7, with D perhaps being TRBD1 or TRBD2 (5 bases each). Germline CDR1 and CDR2: SQVTM and ANQGSEA. The germline V and J ends were trimmed by 4 bases and 4 bases, with 11 bases remaining between them. This CDR3 contains 12 residues. CDR3 sequence (DNA): TGCAGCGTTGGGGGGACCCGATACGAGCAGTACTTC. Protein: CSVGGTRYEQYF.

CDR3 in DNA: TGTGCCAGCAGCTTAACAGGAGAAAGGCGCTACACCTTC. This sequence encodes CASSLTGERRYTF. V gene TRBV6-5 combines with J gene TRBJ1-2; D is perhaps TRBD1 (5 bases). The CDR3 consists of 13 residues. The germline V gene encodes CDR1 MNHEY and CDR2 SVGAGI. Trimming pared 6 bases from V and 9 bases from J, leaving 17 bases between.